This T cell receptor beta chain is from a study of radiotherapy plus CTLA-4 blockade in lung cancer. Whole-study context: Disease control was present in 30% to 40% of patients, and objective responses in approximately 18%.

CDR1 MNHEY and CDR2 SVGAGI come from the germline V gene. J was trimmed by 6 bases and V by 2 bases; bases with no gene match: 3. This CDR3 has 15 amino acids. The assay was immunoSEQ multiplex PCR, and TCRdb's table has in-frame clones only and misses some. In the table there are fewer than 100,000 clones, roughly 80% of which are singletons. The chain recombines TRBV6-5 with TRBJ2-1; 11 nucleotides match TRBD1. This specimen consisted of peripheral blood, obtained from a patient treated with radiotherapy plus ipilimumab. This receptor was obtained from a human donor with non-small cell lung cancer who had stable disease on radiotherapy plus ipilimumab. As DNA, the CDR3 is TGTGCCAGCAGTTACGCCGGGACAGGGGGCAATGAGCAGTTCTTC. This codes for CASSYAGTGGNEQFF.